A selection of T cell receptor beta chains follows, all from one sample in a study of blood T cell repertoires in COVID-19. The repertoire was sequenced with immunoSEQ multiplex PCR; TCRdb's copy has only in-frame clones and lacks some. The sample carries about 170,000 clones, around four fifths recorded once. Sequencing was done on a sample of PBMCs or T cells enriched from blood (not recorded which). These TCRs come from a woman aged 50 to 65 who had recovered from COVID-19. The CDR3 runs from the conserved cysteine through the conserved F or W. Each record gives: J gene, D gene, V gene, CDR3 protein, CDR3 DNA. A D gene is named only where the DNA matches it firmly.

j_call: TRBJ2-3
d_call: .
v_call: TRBV6-2/TRBV6-3
cdr3_aa: CASSLGVEDTQYF
cdr3_nt: TGTGCCAGCAGTTTAGGGGTCGAAGATACGCAGTATTTT

j_call: TRBJ2-2
d_call: TRBD2
v_call: TRBV6-1
cdr3_aa: CASSEDGGGPSGELFF
cdr3_nt: TGTGCCAGCAGTGAAGATGGGGGAGGGCCCAGCGGGGAGCTGTTTTTT

j_call: TRBJ1-5
d_call: TRBD1
v_call: TRBV28
cdr3_aa: CASSLTDRVSQPQHF
cdr3_nt: TGTGCCAGCAGTTTAACGGACAGGGTGTCTCAGCCCCAGCATTTT

j_call: TRBJ1-2
d_call: .
v_call: TRBV19
cdr3_aa: CASSLQGLLGYTF
cdr3_nt: TGTGCCAGTAGTCTACAGGGTTTGCTTGGCTACACCTTC

j_call: TRBJ1-3
d_call: .
v_call: TRBV5-6
cdr3_aa: CASSRDRRSGNTIYF
cdr3_nt: TGTGCCAGCAGCCGAGACAGGCGCTCTGGAAACACCATATATTTT

j_call: TRBJ2-3
d_call: TRBD1
v_call: TRBV7-8
cdr3_aa: CASSLGTGAIHTQYF
cdr3_nt: TGTGCCAGCAGCCTCGGGACAGGGGCCATACATACGCAGTATTTT

j_call: TRBJ1-2
d_call: .
v_call: TRBV2
cdr3_aa: CASRLAGRGYTF
cdr3_nt: TGTGCCAGCAGACTTGCAGGTCGGGGCTACACCTTC

j_call: TRBJ1-2
d_call: TRBD1
v_call: TRBV28
cdr3_aa: CASGPGSIGGQEGGYTF
cdr3_nt: TGTGCCAGCGGCCCCGGGTCGATAGGGGGACAGGAGGGTGGCTACACCTTC

j_call: TRBJ2-1
d_call: TRBD2
v_call: TRBV12-5
cdr3_aa: CASGLGLAGASGQFF
cdr3_nt: TGTGCTAGTGGTCTGGGACTAGCGGGGGCTTCTGGGCAGTTCTTC

j_call: TRBJ1-1
d_call: .
v_call: TRBV4-1
cdr3_aa: CASSQGDTEAFF
cdr3_nt: TGCGCCAGCAGCCAGGGAGACACTGAAGCTTTCTTT

j_call: TRBJ1-1
d_call: .
v_call: TRBV28
cdr3_aa: CASSPADRNTEAFF
cdr3_nt: TGTGCCAGCAGTCCCGCGGACAGGAACACTGAAGCTTTCTTT

j_call: TRBJ1-2
d_call: TRBD1
v_call: TRBV18
cdr3_aa: CASSRQYGDSTNYGYTF
cdr3_nt: TGTGCCAGCTCACGTCAATACGGGGACAGCACTAACTATGGCTACACCTTC

j_call: TRBJ1-3
d_call: .
v_call: TRBV9
cdr3_aa: CASSINLASFSGNTIYF
cdr3_nt: TGTGCCAGCAGCATTAATCTGGCCTCCTTCTCTGGAAACACCATATATTTT